The 24 T cell receptor beta chains below all came from one sample that was sequenced in a study of blood T cell repertoires in COVID-19. The repertoire was sequenced with immunoSEQ multiplex PCR; TCRdb's copy has only in-frame clones and lacks some. Of fewer than 250,000 clones in the sample, roughly 88% were seen once. Sequenced material: peripheral blood. These receptors were taken from a woman between 40 and 50 years old who had recovered from COVID-19.

The chain is built from TRBV6-5 and TRBJ1-4, with D maybe TRBD1 (6 bases). Germline CDR1 and CDR2: MNHEY and SVGAGI. This CDR3 comprises 15 residues. V gave up 6 bases and J gave up 3 bases, with 14 bases separating them. The DNA of the CDR3 is TGTGCCAGCAGCGCAACAGGGAGGGCTAATGAAAAACTGTTTTTT. This translates into CASSATGRANEKLFF.

V gene TRBV5-1 combines with J gene TRBJ1-2, with 12 bases that match TRBD1. Germline CDR1 is SGHRS and CDR2 is YFSETQ. CDR3 length: 16 amino acids. J lost 5 bases, V lost 0 bases, and 5 bases had no gene match. Here the CDR3 reads CASSLAGTGGDYGYTF. The CDR3 DNA reads as TGCGCCAGCAGCTTGGCCGGGACAGGGGGCGATTATGGCTACACCTTC.

The sample holds one count of this clone. The J gene is TRBJ2-4, the V gene TRBV4-1; 9 nucleotides agree with TRBD2. V shed 0 bases and J 1 base; nucleotides not matched to a gene: 10. There are 19 residues in the CDR3. The germline CDR1 and CDR2 sequences are MGHRA and YSYEKL. The CDR3 region is CASSQDPGGRGLAKNIQYF. CDR3 sequence (DNA): TGCGCCAGCAGCCAAGATCCCGGCGGGAGGGGTTTGGCCAAAAACATTCAGTACTTC.

This clone has a single count. The chain couples TRBV7-8 to TRBJ2-3; possibly TRBD2 for D (5 bases). Germline V gene data show CDR1 as SGHVS and CDR2 as FQNEAQ. CDR3 size: 19 residues. The germline V and J ends were trimmed by 5 bases and 0 bases, with 24 bases remaining between them. The CDR3: CASSDLPGVLESSTDTQYF. The CDR3 coding sequence is TGTGCCAGCAGCGACTTGCCCGGGGTTTTAGAATCTAGCACAGATACGCAGTATTTT. Drawing the rest from reference TRBV7-8 and TRBJ2-3, the complete variable domain is GAGVSQSPRYKVAKRGQDVALRCDPISGHVSLFWYQQALGQGPEFLTYFQNEAQLDKSGLPSDRFFAERPEGSVSTLKIQRTQQEDSAVYLCASSDLPGVLESSTDTQYFGPGTRLTVL.

This clone was found once. The J gene is TRBJ2-7, the V gene TRBV7-9; 7 bases agree with TRBD2. Germline V gene data show CDR1 as SEHNR and CDR2 as FQNEAQ (reference sequence). The CDR3 sequence is 13 residues long. V lost 8 bases to trimming and J lost 5 bases; unmatched junction nucleotides: 9. CDR3 sequence (DNA): TGTGCCAGCCGGGAGGCAGGGACTCACGAGCAGTACTTC. Protein sequence: CASREAGTHEQYF.

The genes are TRBV7-9 and TRBJ1-5, with TRBD1 identical over 7 bases. This CDR3 is built from 14 residues. The V segment lost 7 bases and the J segment 5 bases; nucleotides outside the gene matches: 8. The germline V gene encodes CDR1 SEHNR and CDR2 FQNEAQ (reference sequence). In DNA form, the CDR3 reads TGTGCCAGCACCACGGGACAGACAGATCAGCCCCAGCATTTT. Translating gives CASTTGQTDQPQHF.

This chain links TRBV5-8 with TRBJ2-4; tentative D call: TRBD1 (6 bases). The CDR3 loop spans 15 amino acids. CDR1 is SGHTS and CDR2 is YDEGEE in the germline V gene. Trimming stripped 1 base from V and 3 bases from J, with 11 bases between. DNA for the CDR3: TGTGCCAGCAGCTTGACAGGGTTCAGCAAAAACATTCAGTACTTC. This encodes CASSLTGFSKNIQYF.

This rearrangement joins TRBV7-3 to TRBJ2-1; perhaps TRBD1 as D (6 bases). The V end lost 6 bases, the J end lost 0 bases, and 15 bases lay between the germline ends. The CDR3 is made up of 16 amino acids. CDR1 and CDR2 from the germline V gene are SGHTA and FQGTGA. The CDR3: CASSPQQGNSYNEQFF. The CDR3 DNA follows: TGTGCCAGCAGTCCACAACAGGGTAACTCCTACAATGAGCAGTTCTTC.

In this sample, this clone turned up once. This rearrangement joins TRBV6-2 or TRBV6-3 to TRBJ2-1; D remains unclear. The V end lost 5 bases, the J end lost 4 bases, and 15 bases lay between the germline ends. The germline gives CDR1 MNHEY, CDR2 SVGEGT. The CDR3 contains 15 residues. The CDR3 is CASSRILGVYNEQFF. As DNA, the CDR3 is TGTGCCAGCAGTAGAATATTGGGCGTTTACAATGAGCAGTTCTTC.

This clone was detected only a few times. The chain joins TRBV15 to TRBJ1-3; possible D gene TRBD1, 5 bases. Trimming stripped 6 bases from V and 2 bases from J, with 8 bases between. The germline V gene encodes CDR1 LNHNV and CDR2 YYDKDF (reference sequence). CDR3 length: 13 residues. The CDR3 reads CATSPGPGNTIYF. The CDR3 DNA sequence: TGTGCCACCAGTCCAGGGCCTGGAAACACCATATATTTT.

The V gene is TRBV27, the J gene TRBJ2-1, with no clear D. The V end was cut by 3 bases, the J end by 0 bases, with 6 bases between. The CDR3 has 14 residues. Per the germline V gene, CDR1 is MNHEY and CDR2 is SMNVEV (reference sequence). CDR3 DNA: TGTGCCAGCAGTTTGGTTAGCTCCTACAATGAGCAGTTCTTC. As protein: CASSLVSSYNEQFF.

The genes are TRBV19 and TRBJ2-1; 10 bases map to TRBD2. The V and J ends lost 5 bases and 7 bases, in that order; junction bases with no gene match: 11. Germline CDR1 reads LNHDA; CDR2 reads SQIVND (reference sequence). The CDR3 contains 16 residues. CDR3 DNA sequence: TGTGCCAGTAGTGATAAGGGACTAGCGCCGAGTAATGAGCAGTTCTTC. Protein: CASSDKGLAPSNEQFF.

The chain couples TRBV5-1 to TRBJ1-1; 9 bases fit TRBD1. With V trimmed by 0 bases and J by 4 bases, 7 bases remained unmatched. The CDR3 covers 16 residues. CDR1 is SGHRS and CDR2 is YFSETQ in the germline V gene. The CDR3 loop is CASSLEGTGRGTEAFF. CDR3 bases: TGCGCCAGCAGCTTGGAAGGGACAGGGAGGGGCACTGAAGCTTTCTTT.

V gene TRBV4-3 combines with J gene TRBJ2-1, with D tentatively TRBD1 (5 bases). The CDR3 is made up of 17 amino acids. The germline V and J ends were trimmed by 1 base and 4 bases, with 17 bases remaining between them. Germline CDR1 reads LGHNA; CDR2 reads YSLEER. The CDR3 is CASSQGGSSLSYNEQFF. The CDR3 nucleotides are TGCGCCAGCAGCCAAGGGGGCTCTAGTTTAAGTTACAATGAGCAGTTCTTC.

CDR3 loop: CATRAGSGQGNSPLHF. The CDR3 bases are TGTGCCACCAGAGCTGGGTCTGGACAGGGTAATTCACCCCTCCACTTT. The chain carries TRBV24-1 and TRBJ1-6, with 8 bases fitting TRBD1. With V trimmed by 7 bases and J by 6 bases, 10 bases remained unmatched. The CDR3 length is 16 residues. Germline V gives CDR1 KGHDR, CDR2 SFDVKD.

V usage is TRBV18 and J usage is TRBJ2-7, with 8 bases that match TRBD2. The CDR3 runs to 14 residues. The V gene's germline CDR1 is KGHSH and CDR2 LQKENI. J was trimmed by 6 bases and V by 3 bases; bases with no gene match: 7. In DNA, the CDR3 is TGTGCCAGCTCACCCGAATCTAGCGGGTCCGAGCAGTACTTC. It specifies CASSPESSGSEQYF.

The chain links TRBV7-2 to TRBJ2-7, with TRBD1 matching over 7 bases. V was clipped by 6 bases and J by 0 bases; unmatched bases: 5. The CDR3 is 14 amino acids. CDR1 SGHTA and CDR2 FQGNSA come from the germline V gene. The CDR3 protein is CASSQGQLSYEQYF. The CDR3 DNA sequence: TGTGCCAGCAGTCAGGGACAGCTCTCCTACGAGCAGTACTTC.

V is TRBV20-1 and J is TRBJ1-1, with 10 bases matching TRBD1. V lost 3 bases and J lost 4; bases outside the gene matches: 5. The CDR3 is 14 amino acids. Germline V gene sequence: CDR1 DFQATT, CDR2 SNEGSKA (reference sequence). CDR3 DNA sequence: TGCAGTGCTAGTAGACAGGGGGCAGGCACTGAAGCTTTCTTT. Protein product: CSASRQGAGTEAFF.

A few counts support this clone. This chain joins TRBV4-3 and TRBJ1-1; no firm D call. The length of the CDR3 is 17 residues. V lost 1 base and J lost 0, with 15 bases in between. Germline CDR1 reads LGHNA; CDR2 reads YSLEER. The CDR3 sequence is CASSQVSNRPLNTEAFF. CDR3 in DNA: TGCGCCAGCAGCCAAGTCTCCAACAGACCTTTGAACACTGAAGCTTTCTTT.

The rearrangement joins TRBV19 to TRBJ2-5, with TRBD2 matching 14 bases. CDR1 is LNHDA, CDR2 SQIVND, per germline (reference sequence). The CDR3 is made up of 17 amino acids. J lost 5 bases, V lost 0 bases, and 5 bases had no gene match. The CDR3 nucleotides are TGTGCCAGTAGTATAGAACTGGGACTAGCGGGAGAGGAGACCCAGTACTTC. Translated, it gives CASSIELGLAGEETQYF.

CDR3 residues: CASRGQRGTEAFF. The DNA of the CDR3 is TGTGCCAGCAGGGGACAACGTGGCACTGAAGCTTTCTTT. The gene calls are TRBV2 and TRBJ1-1; possibly TRBD1 for D (6 bases). The CDR3 runs to 13 residues. V lost 6 bases, J lost 4 bases, and 12 bases lay in between. Germline V gene lookup returns CDR1 SNHLY and CDR2 FYNNEI.

The rearrangement links TRBV6-6 to TRBJ2-6; D possibly corresponds to TRBD1 (5 bases). There are 17 residues in the CDR3. Germline V CDR1 and CDR2: MNHNY, SVGAGI (reference sequence). The germline V and J ends were trimmed by 5 bases and 0 bases, with 14 bases remaining between them. The CDR3 DNA sequence: TGTGCCAGCAGTCATCGCAGGGTTAGCTCTGGGGCCAACGTCCTGACTTTC. This encodes CASSHRRVSSGANVLTF.

This clone was seen just once. Mismatch with germline at one junction end may stem from a read error. The V call is TRBV27, the J call TRBJ1-1, with 8 bases aligning to TRBD1. This CDR3 has 17 amino acids. Germline CDR1 reads MNHEY; CDR2 reads SMNVEV (reference sequence). The CDR3 nucleotides are TGTGCCAGCAGCTTATCCCCCCTATTAGACAGGGGAACTGAAGCTTTCTTT. Protein: CASSLSPLLDRGTEAFF.

The chain is built from TRBV6-1 and TRBJ2-7; D perhaps matches TRBD2 (6 bases). The length of the CDR3 is 18 residues. V was clipped by 0 bases and J by 4 bases, with 22 bases between them. Germline lookup yields CDR1 MNHNS and CDR2 SASEGT. The CDR3 nucleotides are TGTGCCAGCAGTGAAGCGTACCGGGACTCCTCTTGGAGTTACGAGCAGTACTTC. Translation: CASSEAYRDSSWSYEQYF.